This TCR beta chain was obtained from a study of early T cells in non-severe SARS-CoV-2 infection. Study information: Sequencing targeted bulk RNA from unsorted whole blood, leaving chains unpaired. The study, taken as a whole, reports: The matching step, a VDJdb search, favored anti-spike CD8 responses and missed private and CD4 specificities.

There are 13 residues in the CDR3. Looked up from germline, CDR1 is KGHDR and CDR2 is SFDVKD. V trimming: 5 bases; J trimming: 9 bases; junction bases outside the gene matches: 8. cDNA molecules, individually, were tagged with unique molecular identifiers. TCRdb ran MiXCR on the 5' RACE reads and lists one entry per CDR3 protein. Seen here are about 56,000 distinct CDR3 sequences, roughly a tenth observed once, and the top ten hold around 6.3%. This clonotype was picked up many times. Antigen: not known. The chain combines TRBV24-1 with TRBJ2-5, with TRBD1 matching 7 bases. The sample consisted of whole blood. The sequence derives from an adult who was a healthcare worker with PCR-confirmed SARS-CoV-2 infection or an uninfected control (not recorded which). DNA for the CDR3: TGTGCCACCAGTGGAAGACAGGGAACGGCCCAGTACTTC. As protein: CATSGRQGTAQYF.